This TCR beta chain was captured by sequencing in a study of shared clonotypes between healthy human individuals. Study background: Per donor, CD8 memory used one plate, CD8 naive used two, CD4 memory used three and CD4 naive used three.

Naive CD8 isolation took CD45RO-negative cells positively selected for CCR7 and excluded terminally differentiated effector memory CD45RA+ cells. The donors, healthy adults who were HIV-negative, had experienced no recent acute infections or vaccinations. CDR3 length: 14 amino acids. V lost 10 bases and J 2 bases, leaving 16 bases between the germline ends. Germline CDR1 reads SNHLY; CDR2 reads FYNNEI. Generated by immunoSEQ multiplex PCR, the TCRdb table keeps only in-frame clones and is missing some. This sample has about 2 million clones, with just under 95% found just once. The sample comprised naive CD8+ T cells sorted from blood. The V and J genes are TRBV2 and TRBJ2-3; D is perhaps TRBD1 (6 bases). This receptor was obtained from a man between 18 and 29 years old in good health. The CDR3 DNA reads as TGTGCCATTCCTTGGGGGCCTATCACAGATACGCAGTATTTT. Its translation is CAIPWGPITDTQYF.